This entry lists 31 T cell receptor beta chains sequenced from one sample in a study of T cells after posttransplantation cyclophosphamide. Only in-frame clones appear in the TCRdb table, and some are missing; sequencing was by immunoSEQ multiplex PCR. Listed for the sample are over 20,000 clones, none seen a single time. The sample taken for sequencing was PBMCs. These receptors originate from a man aged 45-60 years in good health, CMV-negative, and a related stem cell transplant donor.

This clone came up many times. This chain links TRBV9 with TRBJ1-1, with 8 bases identical to TRBD1. The germline V gene encodes CDR1 SGDLS and CDR2 YYNGEE. There are 16 residues in the CDR3. The J segment lost 0 bases and the V segment lost 4 bases, leaving 8 bases of the junction unmatched. CDR3 residues: CASSPRDRRMNTEAFF. In DNA, the CDR3 is TGTGCCAGCAGCCCCAGGGACAGGAGGATGAACACTGAAGCTTTCTTT.

The rearrangement uses TRBV10-3 and TRBJ2-5, with 9 bases that match TRBD2. Gene TRBJ2-7 matches the end of the DNA better, so the J call may be wrong. Germline CDR1 is ENHRY and CDR2 is SYGVKD. The CDR3 spans 15 residues. CDR3 protein: CAISESRLADYEQYF. DNA for the CDR3: TGTGCCATCAGTGAGTCGAGACTAGCGGACTACGAGCAGTACTTC.

This clone was counted many times. The gene calls are TRBV7-9 and TRBJ1-3; perhaps TRBD1 as D (5 bases). This CDR3 is built from 14 residues. Looked up from germline, CDR1 is SEHNR and CDR2 is FQNEAQ (reference sequence). Trimming cost V 5 bases and J 1 base, with 9 bases left between them. The CDR3 loop is CASSPRVSGNTIYF. The DNA for the CDR3 is TGTGCCAGCAGCCCCAGGGTATCTGGAAACACCATATATTTT. The complete variable domain, with remaining parts taken from reference TRBV7-9 and TRBJ1-3, reads DTGVSQNPRHKITKRGQNVTFRCDPISEHNRLYWYRQTLGQGPEFLTYFQNEAQLEKSRLLSDRFSAERPKGSFSTLEIQRTEQGDSAMYLCASSPRVSGNTIYFGEGSWLTVV.

This clone was recorded many times. This rearrangement joins TRBV4-1 to TRBJ1-5; 10 nucleotides match TRBD1. V shed 1 base and J 5 bases; nucleotides not matched to a gene: 5. The CDR3 runs 16 residues. CDR1 and CDR2 from the germline V gene are MGHRA and YSYEKL. The CDR3 coding sequence is TGCGCCAGCAGCCAAGGTCCAGGGACAGGGGATCAGCCCCAGCATTTT. Its protein is CASSQGPGTGDQPQHF.

This clone was seen ten or more times. The chain's CDR3 is CASSDKGYNSPLHF. CDR3 nucleotide sequence: TGTGCCAGTAGTGATAAGGGGTATAATTCACCCCTCCACTTT. The gene calls are TRBV19 and TRBJ1-6; maybe TRBD1 (5 bases). The germline V and J ends were trimmed by 5 bases and 4 bases, with 9 bases remaining between them. CDR1 and CDR2 from the germline V gene are LNHDA and SQIVND (reference sequence). The CDR3 consists of 14 residues.

The table lists this clone with many counts. V is TRBV10-3 and J is TRBJ2-2; 9 nucleotides agree with TRBD1. The CDR3 sequence is 16 residues long. The V gene end was trimmed by 3 bases and the J gene end by 2 bases; junction bases not matched to a gene: 4. Germline V gene data show CDR1 as ENHRY and CDR2 as SYGVKD. CDR3 residues: CAISDPDRGNTGELFF. CDR3 in DNA: TGTGCCATCAGTGATCCGGACAGGGGAAACACCGGGGAGCTGTTTTTT.

This clone was observed at least ten times. V is TRBV7-6 and J is TRBJ2-7; TRBD1 agrees at 8 bases. V dropped 1 base and J dropped 5; count of bases not matched to a gene: 7. CDR3 size: 15 residues. Germline CDR1 reads SGHVS; CDR2 reads FNYEAQ. Written as DNA, the CDR3 is TGTGCCAGCAGCTTAGGTGGGAACAGGGGGGACGAGCAGTACTTC. The encoded protein is CASSLGGNRGDEQYF.

There are many counts of this clone. This chain links TRBV18 with TRBJ2-7; D remains unclear. The germline V gene encodes CDR1 KGHSH and CDR2 LQKENI. Deletions cut 2 bases from V and 3 bases from J, with 11 bases between. The CDR3 has 14 amino acids. The CDR3 nucleotides are TGTGCCAGCTCACCAGGGTCTCACTACTACGAGCAGTACTTC. It translates to CASSPGSHYYEQYF.

In its sample, this clone was seen many times. V and J are TRBV11-2 and TRBJ2-7, with TRBD1 identical over 7 bases. The CDR3 has 14 amino acids. Germline V gives CDR1 SGHAT, CDR2 FQNNGV. V shed 3 bases, J shed 9 bases, and the junction held 11 bases outside the gene matches. The CDR3 DNA sequence: TGTGCCAGCAGCTTTATCGGGACAGCCCTCAGGCAGTACTTC. It is translated as CASSFIGTALRQYF.

Worth noting for this clone: Given a much more abundant clone one base away, this may be a read error. V is TRBV6-6 and J is TRBJ2-7, with D possibly being TRBD2 (5 bases). V was clipped by 5 bases and J by 1 base, with 12 bases between them. The CDR3 is 14 residues long. Germline assignment: CDR1 MNHNY and CDR2 SVGAGI (reference sequence). CDR3 coding DNA: TGTGCCAGCAGTCACGGAGCGGAGTCCTACGAGCAGTACTTC. Translating gives CASSHGAESYEQYF.

Many counts were recorded for this clone. The genes are TRBV6-5 and TRBJ2-5; 7 bases align to TRBD1. The germline gives CDR1 MNHEY, CDR2 SVGAGI. There are 15 residues in the CDR3. V was pared by 5 bases and J by 1 base, with 7 bases of the junction left unmatched. The CDR3 loop reads CASSRTGLVQETQYF. The CDR3 coding sequence is TGTGCCAGCAGTCGGACAGGCTTGGTCCAAGAGACCCAGTACTTC.

In its sample, this clone was seen many times. V and J are TRBV7-9 and TRBJ1-1; D gene ambiguous. CDR3 size: 14 residues. Trimming removed 5 bases from V and 1 base from J, with 11 bases in between. Germline CDR1 and CDR2: SEHNR and FQNEAQ (reference sequence). The CDR3 region is CASSTRRGNTEAFF. CDR3 nucleotide sequence: TGTGCCAGCAGCACTAGAAGAGGGAACACTGAAGCTTTCTTT.

This clone came up many times. The chain links TRBV6-5 to TRBJ2-3, with 10 bases that match TRBD2. The J segment lost 6 bases and the V segment lost 5 bases, leaving 8 bases of the junction unmatched. The CDR3 is made up of 15 amino acids. Germline-derived CDR1 and CDR2 are MNHEY and SVGAGI. The CDR3 region is CASSLLAGARDTQYF. DNA for the CDR3: TGTGCCAGCAGTCTGCTAGCGGGGGCGAGGGATACGCAGTATTTT.

This clone has ten or more counts. V usage is TRBV9 and J usage is TRBJ2-3; TRBD1 aligns across 7 bases. Trimming at V came to 3 bases and at J to 0 bases, leaving 4 bases not matched to a gene. CDR3 length: 15 amino acids. CDR1 and CDR2 from the germline V gene are SGDLS and YYNGEE. The CDR3 loop reads CASSERTGSTDTQYF. In nucleotides, the CDR3 is TGTGCCAGCAGCGAGCGGACAGGCAGCACAGATACGCAGTATTTT.

The table lists this clone with many counts. The rearrangement links TRBV19 to TRBJ2-1, with 8 bases fitting TRBD2. From germline, CDR1 is LNHDA and CDR2 SQIVND (reference sequence). The length of the CDR3 is 16 residues. V lost 8 bases and J lost 9; bases outside the gene matches: 18. The CDR3 spells CASRLGGGRQVVEQFF. For the CDR3, the DNA is TGTGCCAGTCGGTTAGGCGGCGGGAGGCAGGTCGTTGAGCAGTTCTTC.

In this sample, this clone turned up many times. This chain links TRBV7-9 with TRBJ2-7; 7 bases line up with TRBD1. Germline loops: CDR1 SEHNR, CDR2 FQNEAQ (reference sequence). This CDR3 has 13 amino acids. Unmatched junction bases numbered 6, after V lost 6 bases and J lost 4 bases. Written as DNA, the CDR3 is TGTGCCAGCAGTGACAGGGCTAGGTACGAGCAGTACTTC. Its translation: CASSDRARYEQYF. The full variable domain, in which reference TRBV7-9 and TRBJ2-7 provide the parts outside the CDR3, is DTGVSQNPRHKITKRGQNVTFRCDPISEHNRLYWYRQTLGQGPEFLTYFQNEAQLEKSRLLSDRFSAERPKGSFSTLEIQRTEQGDSAMYLCASSDRARYEQYFGPGTRLTVT.

This clone was observed many times. This chain connects TRBV2 to TRBJ1-1; tentatively, D is TRBD1 (5 bases). Trimming removed 8 bases at V and 7 bases at J, with 20 bases between. CDR1 is SNHLY, CDR2 FYNNEI, per germline. The CDR3 is 14 residues long. CDR3 amino acids: CASAPWQGPGEAFF. The CDR3 DNA follows: TGTGCCAGCGCCCCCTGGCAGGGCCCTGGTGAAGCTTTCTTT.

This clone was seen ten or more times. The genes are TRBV7-9 and TRBJ1-1; no clear D gene. V lost 2 bases and J 4 bases, leaving 8 bases between the germline ends. Germline lookup yields CDR1 SEHNR and CDR2 FQNEAQ (reference sequence). The CDR3 spans 13 residues. The CDR3 loop reads CASSLRVGTEAFF. DNA of the CDR3: TGTGCCAGCAGCTTACGGGTAGGCACTGAAGCTTTCTTT.

The table lists this clone with many counts. The chain carries TRBV27 and TRBJ2-7; TRBD1 matches at 9 bases. Germline V gene sequence: CDR1 MNHEY, CDR2 SMNVEV (reference sequence). The V and J ends lost 6 bases and 3 bases, in that order; junction bases with no gene match: 12. This CDR3 region has 16 residues. CDR3 nucleotide sequence: TGTGCCAGCAGAGCTTCTCCGGGGACAGGGTTCTACGAGCAGTACTTC. Translating gives CASRASPGTGFYEQYF.

This clone was found many times. The gene calls are TRBV6-5 and TRBJ1-2, with 7 bases identical to TRBD1. Trimming removed 6 bases from V and 6 bases from J; junction bases left unmatched: 4. The CDR3 covers 12 residues. The germline V gene has CDR1 MNHEY and CDR2 SVGAGI. In DNA form, the CDR3 reads TGTGCCAGCAGGTCCACAGGGGATGGCTACACCTTC. Translation gives CASRSTGDGYTF.

This clone was detected many times. The rearrangement links TRBV20-1 to TRBJ2-1, with D perhaps matching TRBD1 (5 bases). The V gene lost 8 bases and the J gene lost 9 bases, with 11 bases spanning the gap. The CDR3 loop spans 10 amino acids. Germline-derived CDR1 and CDR2 are DFQATT and SNEGSKA (reference sequence). CDR3 protein: CSSRVIEQFF. The CDR3 bases are TGCAGTTCCAGGGTAATTGAGCAGTTCTTC.

The J gene is TRBJ2-5, the V gene TRBV28; 8 bases line up with TRBD1. The assigned J gene may be wrong: the sequence end matches TRBJ2-7 better. Germline V gene data show CDR1 as MDHEN and CDR2 as SYDVKM. This CDR3 is 12 amino acids long. CDR3: CASSADRVEQYF. CDR3 DNA: TGTGCCAGCAGTGCGGACAGGGTCGAGCAGTACTTC.

This clone was counted many times. The J gene is TRBJ2-5, the V gene TRBV29-1, with 8 bases identical to TRBD2. J lost 4 bases, V lost 6 bases, and 7 bases had no gene match. This CDR3 has 13 amino acids. The germline CDR1 and CDR2 sequences are SQVTM and ANQGSEA. The CDR3 sequence: CSVGLDLVETQYF. The DNA for the CDR3 is TGCAGCGTGGGACTAGATTTGGTAGAGACCCAGTACTTC.

This clone was detected ten times or more. Within the sample, other DNA sequences also encode this same CDR3. The chain uses TRBV29-1 and TRBJ1-1, with 7 bases lining up with TRBD1. J was trimmed by 5 bases and V by 4 bases; bases with no gene match: 7. Germline-derived CDR1 and CDR2 are SQVTM and ANQGSEA. CDR3 length: 13 amino acids. The CDR3 is CSVADRVRTEAFF. DNA of the CDR3: TGCAGCGTTGCCGACAGGGTCCGAACTGAAGCTTTCTTT.

In this sample, this clone turned up many times. V gene TRBV28 combines with J gene TRBJ2-3, with D unclear. The germline V and J ends were trimmed by 6 bases and 4 bases, with 26 bases remaining between them. Germline assignment: CDR1 MDHEN and CDR2 SYDVKM. The CDR3 has 18 residues. The CDR3 DNA follows: TGTGCCAGCAGGGTGGGCTATATAAGGAAGTCATGGCCAGATACGCAGTATTTT. It translates to CASRVGYIRKSWPDTQYF.

This clone has at least ten counts. The chain links TRBV18 to TRBJ2-2, with D possibly being TRBD2 (5 bases). CDR3 length: 14 residues. Germline V gives CDR1 KGHSH, CDR2 LQKENI. V was cut by 6 bases and J by 5 bases, with 13 bases left in between. CDR3: CASSPASGTGELFF. In DNA form, the CDR3 reads TGTGCCAGCTCTCCTGCTTCGGGGACCGGGGAGCTGTTTTTT. Filled out from reference TRBV18 and TRBJ2-2, the complete variable domain reads NAGVMQNPRHLVRRRGQEARLRCSPMKGHSHVYWYRQLPEEGLKFMVYLQKENIIDESGMPKERFSAEFPKEGPSILRIQQVVRGDSAAYFCASSPASGTGELFFGEGSRLTVL.

This clone has at least ten counts. This sequence joins TRBV7-2 and TRBJ2-5, with 14 nucleotides matching TRBD2. The CDR3 runs 16 residues. Germline V CDR1 and CDR2: SGHTA, FQGNSA. Losses at the gene ends were 3 bases for V and 2 bases for J; bases not matched to a gene: 2. In DNA, the CDR3 is TGTGCCAGCAGCTTCGGGACTAGCGGGGGACAAGAGACCCAGTACTTC. Translation: CASSFGTSGGQETQYF.

This clone occurred many times. The chain combines TRBV2 with TRBJ1-2; D is unclear. V lost 1 base and J 4 bases, leaving 13 bases between the germline ends. This CDR3 has 15 residues. The germline gives CDR1 SNHLY, CDR2 FYNNEI. The CDR3 loop is CASSEGQTAGYGYTF. In DNA form, the CDR3 reads TGTGCCAGCAGTGAAGGGCAGACTGCGGGCTATGGCTACACCTTC.

This clone was counted ten times or more. The J gene is TRBJ2-1, the V gene TRBV7-9, with unresolved D. Trimming took 1 base from V and 9 from J, leaving 4 bases between them. Germline V gene data show CDR1 as SEHNR and CDR2 as FQNEAQ (reference sequence). The CDR3 totals 11 residues. For the CDR3, the DNA is TGTGCCAGCAGCTTAGTCGGTGAGCAGTTCTTC. This sequence encodes CASSLVGEQFF.

This clone was seen ten or more times. This sequence joins TRBV29-1 and TRBJ2-7; 7 bases match TRBD1. Germline CDR1 reads SQVTM; CDR2 reads ANQGSEA. This CDR3 region has 13 residues. The trim removed 6 bases at V and 2 bases at J, leaving 7 bases unmatched. This chain's CDR3 is CSVGRDSAYEQYF. The DNA of the CDR3 is TGCAGCGTCGGCCGGGACAGTGCCTACGAGCAGTACTTC.

This clone was seen repeatedly, ten times or more. The chain carries TRBV5-1 and TRBJ2-4, with D possibly being TRBD2 (6 bases). This CDR3 has 16 amino acids. V dropped 3 bases and J dropped 2 bases, with 15 bases sitting between them. Germline CDR1 and CDR2: SGHRS and YFSETQ. CDR3: CASSSLQDYPKNIQYF. CDR3 sequence (DNA): TGCGCCAGCAGCTCCCTCCAGGACTACCCCAAAAACATTCAGTACTTC.